The TCR beta chain under discussion was sequenced for a study of blood T cell repertoires in COVID-19. Study context: The samples span acute and convalescent COVID-19 from the United States, Italy and Spain.

The CDR3 extends over 16 amino acids. V was pared by 4 bases and J by 3 bases, with 16 bases between. In germline, CDR1 is MDHEN, CDR2 SYDVKM. Clinical histories supplied by participants themselves formed the basis of cohort assignment. Donors in Cohort 3 who had recovered were those with two negative PCRs, healthcare professional clearance, or resolution of their symptoms. Authors' analysis steps: Scientists estimated how many nucleated cells there were by amplifying reference gene primers. Assay used: immunoSEQ multiplex PCR; TCRdb lists only in-frame clones, some missing. V, J and clone size are taken as reported in that table, and D and trimming were inferred from the DNA itself. The table has roughly 180,000 clones, 82% seen once; the top ten hold roughly 12%.

This TCR derives from a man aged 35-49 years who had recovered from COVID-19. The sample comprised PBMCs or T cells enriched from blood (not recorded which). This chain connects TRBV28 to TRBJ1-3; a possible D gene is TRBD1 (5 bases). CDR3 amino acids: CASSSPPGGYGNTIYF. DNA for the CDR3: TGTGCCAGCAGTTCTCCGCCGGGGGGGTATGGAAACACCATATATTTT.